This TCR beta chain was identified during a study of beta chain features in type 1 diabetes. CDR3 length equals 15 residues. V lost 8 bases and J lost 7; bases outside the gene matches: 13. Per germline, CDR1 SGHTA and CDR2 FQGNSA. The investigators reverse transcribed all of the isolated RNA, so they sequenced expressed TCRB transcripts. The table came from immunoSEQ multiplex PCR; TCRdb's copy has only in-frame clones and leaves some out. The table records around 500,000 clones, 10% to 12% of them present only once. Sequencing was done on a sample of naive CD4+ T cells from blood. This sequence was found in a woman under 30 in good health. The rearrangement links TRBV7-2 to TRBJ1-2, with 10 bases matching TRBD1. The CDR3 is CASVLSRQGAPGYTF. CDR3 nucleotides: TGTGCCAGCGTCCTATCTCGACAGGGGGCGCCTGGCTACACCTTC.